This entry concerns a single TCR beta chain. Data came from immunoSEQ multiplex PCR; TCRdb stores just in-frame clones and leaves some out. Among tens of thousands of clones listed, roughly nine tenths were seen once. Germline V gene data show CDR1 as SNHLY and CDR2 as FYNNEI. This CDR3 spans 15 amino acids. V dropped 7 bases and J dropped 7 bases, with 17 bases sitting between them. These data originate in a study of T cell changes during pregnancy in multiple sclerosis. The sequencing here drew on CD8+ T cells from peripheral blood mononuclear cells, taken before pregnancy. The receptor was isolated from a female donor with multiple sclerosis, enrolled in a pregnancy study. The rearrangement joins TRBV2 to TRBJ1-6; D unresolved. The CDR3 reads CASKMWREPNSPLHF. The CDR3 DNA is TGTGCCAGCAAGATGTGGAGGGAGCCGAATTCACCCCTCCACTTT.